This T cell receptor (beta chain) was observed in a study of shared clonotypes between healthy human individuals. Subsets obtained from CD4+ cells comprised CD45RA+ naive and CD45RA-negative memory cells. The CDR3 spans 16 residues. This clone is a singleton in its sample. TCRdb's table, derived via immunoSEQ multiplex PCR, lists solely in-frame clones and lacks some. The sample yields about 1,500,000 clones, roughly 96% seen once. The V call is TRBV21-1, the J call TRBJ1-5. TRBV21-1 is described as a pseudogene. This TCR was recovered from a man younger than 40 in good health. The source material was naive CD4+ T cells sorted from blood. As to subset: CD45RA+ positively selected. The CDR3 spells CASSPQKGGVCQPQHF. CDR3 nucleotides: TGTGCCAGCAGCCCTCAAAAGGGGGGTGTGTGTCAGCCCCAGCATTTT.